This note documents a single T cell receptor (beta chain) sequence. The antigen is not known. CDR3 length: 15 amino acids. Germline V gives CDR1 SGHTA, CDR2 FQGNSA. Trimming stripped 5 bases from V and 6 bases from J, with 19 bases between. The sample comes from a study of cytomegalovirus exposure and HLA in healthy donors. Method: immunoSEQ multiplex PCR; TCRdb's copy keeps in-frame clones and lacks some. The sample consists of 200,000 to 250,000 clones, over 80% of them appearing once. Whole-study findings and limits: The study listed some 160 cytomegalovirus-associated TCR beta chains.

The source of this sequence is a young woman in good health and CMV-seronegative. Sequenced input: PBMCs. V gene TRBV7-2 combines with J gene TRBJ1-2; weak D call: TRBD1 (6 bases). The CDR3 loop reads CASSPSTRGGHGYTF. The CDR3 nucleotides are TGTGCCAGCAGCCCGTCAACCCGGGGGGGGCATGGCTACACCTTC.